This T cell receptor beta chain was sequenced in a study of shared clonotypes between healthy human individuals. Overall study results and limits: Clonotypes shared by all four donors outscored non-shared clonotypes in generation probability.

CDR3 length: 14 amino acids. Germline lookup yields CDR1 LNHDA and CDR2 SQIVND (reference sequence). V lost 7 bases and J lost 2; bases outside the gene matches: 6. This clone was seen once. What it recognizes is unknown. The method was immunoSEQ multiplex PCR; TCRdb's version includes in-frame clones alone and lacks a portion of them. The data hold about 2 million clones, with roughly 94% observed a single time. The sequencing sample was made of naive CD4+ T cells sorted from blood. Regarding subset: CD45RA+ positively selected. The origin of this receptor is a man aged 18 to 29 in good health. This chain links TRBV19 with TRBJ1-2; 8 positions match TRBD1. Written as DNA, the CDR3 is TGTGCCAGTAAGTCGACAGGGGCAAACTATGGCTACACCTTC. This gives the protein CASKSTGANYGYTF.